This T cell receptor beta chain is drawn from a study of blood T cells in healthy people across ages. V was cut by 4 bases and J by 0 bases, with 13 bases left in between. The CDR3 totals 16 residues. The germline V gene has CDR1 SNHLY and CDR2 FYNNEI. Study-level findings and limits: Roughly linear declines in TCR beta diversity per million T cells occurred with age.

For the second PCR, which ran for 7 to 11 cycles, a sample-barcoded 5' primer and a J-beta primer mix were used. One entry per CDR3 protein results from TCRdb running MiXCR on the 5' RACE reads. The table lists 550,000 to 800,000 distinct CDR3 sequences, approximately 21% of them singletons, with roughly 3.7% in the top ten. This clonotype was recorded a few times. Antigen: not known. The sample providers were healthy Caucasian people from Russia, aged about 6 to 90. The sequencing sample was made of blood. The gene calls are TRBV2 and TRBJ2-1, with a tentative D call TRBD2 (6 bases). The receptor's source is a man between 65 and 85 years old in good health. The CDR3 is CASSGLALSSYNEQFF. The CDR3 DNA reads as TGTGCCAGCAGTGGTCTAGCGTTGAGCTCCTACAATGAGCAGTTCTTC.